The entry that follows covers one TCR beta chain sequence. The sample belongs to a study of blood T cell repertoires in COVID-19. CDR3 size: 13 residues. The V end was cut by 0 bases, the J end by 1 base, with 4 bases between. Germline CDR1 SGHRS, CDR2 YFSETQ. Authors' processing steps: How many nucleated cells were present was estimated from reference gene primer amplification. Assay used: immunoSEQ multiplex PCR; TCRdb lists only in-frame clones, some missing. V, J and clone size reflect that table, while D and trimming were determined from the DNA. Here the sample spans under 300,000 clones, 88% being singletons.

The gene calls are TRBV5-1 and TRBJ1-1, with D unclear. The clonotype was recovered from a woman in her 40s with acute COVID-19. Source material: PBMCs or T cells enriched from blood (not recorded which). The CDR3 DNA reads as TGCGCCAGCAGCTTGGCCGGGAACACTGAAGCTTTCTTT. As protein: CASSLAGNTEAFF.